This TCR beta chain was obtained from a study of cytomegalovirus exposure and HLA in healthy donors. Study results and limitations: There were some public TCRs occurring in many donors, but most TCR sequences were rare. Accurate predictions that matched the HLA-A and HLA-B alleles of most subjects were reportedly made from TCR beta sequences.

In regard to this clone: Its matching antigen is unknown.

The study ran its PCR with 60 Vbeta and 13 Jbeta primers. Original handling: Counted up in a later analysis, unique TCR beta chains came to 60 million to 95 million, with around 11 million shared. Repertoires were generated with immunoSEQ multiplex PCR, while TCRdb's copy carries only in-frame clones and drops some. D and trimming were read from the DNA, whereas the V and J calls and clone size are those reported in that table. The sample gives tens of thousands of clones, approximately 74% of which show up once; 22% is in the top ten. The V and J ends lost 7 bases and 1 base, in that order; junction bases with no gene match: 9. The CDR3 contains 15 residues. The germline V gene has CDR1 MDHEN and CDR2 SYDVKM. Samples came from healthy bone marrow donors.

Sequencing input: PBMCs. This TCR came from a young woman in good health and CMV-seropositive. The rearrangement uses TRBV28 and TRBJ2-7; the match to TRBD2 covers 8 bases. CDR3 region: CASNTGTRVSYEQYF. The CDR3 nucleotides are TGTGCCAGCAATACTGGGACTAGGGTATCCTACGAGCAGTACTTC.